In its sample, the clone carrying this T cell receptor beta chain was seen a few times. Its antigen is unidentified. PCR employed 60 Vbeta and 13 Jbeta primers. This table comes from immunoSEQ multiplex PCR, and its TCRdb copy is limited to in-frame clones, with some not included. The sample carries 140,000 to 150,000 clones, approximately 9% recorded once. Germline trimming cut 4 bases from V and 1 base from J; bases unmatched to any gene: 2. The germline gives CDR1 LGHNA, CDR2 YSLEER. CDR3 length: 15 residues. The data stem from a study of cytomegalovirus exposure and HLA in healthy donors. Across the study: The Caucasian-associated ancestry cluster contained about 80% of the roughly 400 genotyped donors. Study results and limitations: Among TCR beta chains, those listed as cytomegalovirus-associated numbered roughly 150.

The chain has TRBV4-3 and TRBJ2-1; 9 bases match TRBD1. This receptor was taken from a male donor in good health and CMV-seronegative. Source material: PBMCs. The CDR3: CASSRDRGSYNEQFF. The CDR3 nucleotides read TGCGCCAGCAGCCGCGACAGGGGGTCCTACAATGAGCAGTTCTTC.